Included here is one TCR beta chain sequence, with context. Its antigen is still unknown. The data stem from a study of PD-L1 blockade in urothelial cancer. Turning to the study itself: It was around 2014 that patients started atezolizumab at 1,200 mg intravenously every 3 weeks. Blood analysis occurred 3 weeks (second dose) and 6 weeks after treatment start. When blood samples were assessed, the median T cell count was some 130,000.

Study observations and caveats: Pretreatment blood TCR clonality under the median forecast improved survival.

Germline V lookup: CDR1 KGHSH, CDR2 LQKENI. The CDR3 is 15 residues long. Deletions cut 1 base from V and 3 bases from J, with 9 bases between. TCRdb keeps only in-frame clones here, not all; method: immunoSEQ multiplex PCR. The profile shows more than 85,000 clones, about 91% of them singletons. Sequencing used PBMCs, obtained around atezolizumab (anti-PD-L1) treatment. The chain uses TRBV18 and TRBJ1-4; D not resolved. The receptor comes from an elderly woman with urothelial cancer. CDR3 protein: CASSPREAANEKLFF. The CDR3 coding sequence is TGTGCCAGCTCACCACGGGAGGCGGCTAATGAAAAACTGTTTTTT. The whole variable domain, filled in from reference TRBV18 and TRBJ1-4, reads NAGVMQNPRHLVRRRGQEARLRCSPMKGHSHVYWYRQLPEEGLKFMVYLQKENIIDESGMPKERFSAEFPKEGPSILRIQQVVRGDSAAYFCASSPREAANEKLFFGSGTQLSVL.